Below, 12 T cell receptor beta chains from the same sample are listed, as sequenced in a study of response to subunit inactivated influenza vaccine. Using its own MiXCR run on the RT-PCR reads, TCRdb lists one record per CDR3 protein. The sample yields some 520,000 distinct CDR3 sequences, approximately 17% seen once. This specimen consisted of CD4+ T cells sorted from PBMCs, obtained less than 30 months after vaccination. The receptors derive from a man between 50 and 70 years old who received an inactivated influenza vaccine.

The V gene is TRBV21-1, the J gene TRBJ2-1; TRBD1 is the table's D call, not checked against the DNA. TRBV21-1 is a listed pseudogene. This CDR3 is 17 amino acids long. The CDR3 DNA reads TGTGCCAGCAGCAAAGAGGCTGTCGGGAGAGGGTGGAATGAGCAGTTCTTC. It translates to CASSKEAVGRGWNEQFF.

The chain recombines TRBV9 with TRBJ1-1; D possibly corresponds to TRBD1 (5 bases). The CDR3 totals 16 residues. Germline CDR1 reads SGDLS; CDR2 reads YYNGEE. V was pared by 4 bases and J by 0 bases, with 16 bases between. CDR3 nucleotides: TGTGCCAGCAGCCCTAGGATCGGGACGGTGAACACTGAAGCTTTCTTT. This sequence encodes CASSPRIGTVNTEAFF.

This clonotype was seen once. The V and J genes are TRBV19 and TRBJ2-1; 9 nucleotides agree with TRBD2. Trimming at V came to 4 bases and at J to 2 bases, leaving 3 bases not matched to a gene. CDR1 is LNHDA, CDR2 SQIVND, per germline (reference sequence). This CDR3 region has 15 residues. CDR3 in amino acids: CASSRQRGAYNEQFF. In nucleotides, the CDR3 is TGTGCCAGTAGTAGACAGCGGGGGGCCTACAATGAGCAGTTCTTC.

This clonotype was detected a few times. V gene TRBV7-2 combines with J gene TRBJ2-7; weak D call: TRBD1 (6 bases). Germline V lookup: CDR1 SGHTA, CDR2 FQGNSA. V was clipped by 6 bases and J by 4 bases, with 16 bases between them. The CDR3 runs to 14 residues. Written as DNA, the CDR3 is TGTGCCAGCAGACCTGACAGGCTCTCTTACGAGCAGTACTTC. It codes for CASRPDRLSYEQYF.

The DNA of the CDR3 is TGTGCCAGCAGCCCAACCCCGGTTCGGGGGCATGGCTACACCTTC. Translation: CASSPTPVRGHGYTF. V is TRBV5-6 and J is TRBJ1-2; a possible D gene is TRBD1 (6 bases). The germline CDR1 and CDR2 sequences are SGHDT and YYEEEE. CDR3 length: 15 amino acids. Trimming took off 4 bases at V and 6 bases at J, with 19 bases between the two ends.

This clonotype was recorded at least ten times. The genes are TRBV5-5 and TRBJ2-3; TRBD1 agrees at 7 bases. The junction had 4 bases not matched to a gene; V was cut back by 0 bases and J by 3 bases. The CDR3 covers 15 residues. CDR1 is SGHKS, CDR2 YYEKEE, per germline (reference sequence). The CDR3 coding sequence is TGTGCCAGCAGCTTGGGACAGGGAAGGACAGATACGCAGTATTTT. Protein: CASSLGQGRTDTQYF.

The rearrangement uses TRBV2 and TRBJ2-7; D not certain. The CDR3 runs to 14 residues. In germline, CDR1 is SNHLY, CDR2 FYNNEI. V was clipped by 4 bases and J by 6 bases, with 16 bases between them. CDR3: CASSVQAGVGEQYF. The CDR3 DNA reads TGTGCCAGCAGTGTCCAGGCCGGTGTGGGCGAGCAGTACTTC.

The sample holds a few counts of this clonotype. The genes are TRBV10-3 and TRBJ1-5; the D gene is possibly TRBD1 (5 bases). The germline V gene has CDR1 ENHRY and CDR2 SYGVKD. This CDR3 region has 12 residues. V lost 8 bases to trimming and J lost 7 bases, with 12 bases between them. Written as DNA, the CDR3 is TGTGCCATCGGGGGGGTCAGCCAGCCCCAGCATTTT. Its protein is CAIGGVSQPQHF.

V usage is TRBV24-1 and J usage is TRBJ2-2, with D unresolved. CDR1 and CDR2 (germline): KGHDR, SFDVKD. V dropped 1 base and J dropped 2 bases, with 7 bases sitting between them. The CDR3 loop spans 15 amino acids. The CDR3 is CATSDLSPNTGELFF. For the CDR3, the DNA is TGTGCCACCAGTGATTTATCCCCTAACACCGGGGAGCTGTTTTTT.

This clonotype was seen only a few times. J is TRBJ2-3 and V is TRBV11-1, with 10 bases fitting TRBD2. The V segment lost 5 bases and the J segment 9 bases; nucleotides outside the gene matches: 20. Germline assignment: CDR1 SGHAT and CDR2 FQDESV (reference sequence). The CDR3 runs to 18 residues. CDR3 region: CASSTFRDTSGGAKTQYF. CDR3 nucleotide sequence: TGTGCCAGCAGCACATTCCGGGACACCAGCGGGGGGGCAAAAACGCAGTATTTT.

In its sample, this clonotype was seen a few times. This chain joins TRBV3-1 and TRBJ2-1; D is undetermined. The CDR3 contains 18 residues. Germline assignment: CDR1 LGHDT and CDR2 YNNKEL (reference sequence). Trimming took off 0 bases at V and 0 bases at J, with 15 bases between the two ends. DNA for the CDR3: TGTGCCAGCAGCCAAGATGGTATCGCACTCAGCTCCTACAATGAGCAGTTCTTC. Its protein is CASSQDGIALSSYNEQFF.

There are a few counts of this clonotype. V is TRBV5-1 and J is TRBJ2-1; tentatively, D is TRBD2 (5 bases). The CDR3 runs 15 residues. CDR1 and CDR2 (germline): SGHRS, YFSETQ. The ends were cut back, 1 base at V and 4 bases at J, with 12 bases in the middle. The CDR3 DNA is TGCGCCAGCAGCTTGACAGTGGGCGGGTACAATGAGCAGTTCTTC. Translating it yields CASSLTVGGYNEQFF.